This record looks at one TCR beta chain sequence and its context. The antigen remains unidentified. CDR1 SGHKS and CDR2 YYEKEE come from the germline V gene (reference sequence). The CDR3 has 16 residues. After removal of 0 bases from V and 0 bases from J, the junction contained 5 bases not matched to a gene. This table comes from immunoSEQ multiplex PCR, and its TCRdb copy is limited to in-frame clones, with some not included. The data hold around 25,000 clones, with roughly 80% observed a single time. Specified time point: week 11, during vaccination. A 20-mer mutant IDH1 peptide at 300 ug was injected subcutaneously with topical imiquimod. Each donor presented with a new WHO grade 3 or 4 astrocytoma that tested IDH1-mutant and showed ATRX loss. This specimen belongs to a study of a mutant IDH1 vaccine in newly diagnosed glioma. Study-level information: Either 4-6 weeks after radiotherapy alone or alongside temozolomide, vaccination was begun. Before enrollment, the patients had been treated with radiotherapy alone, temozolomide alone, or both together. Most of them had received both. Study results and limitations: Patients mounted vaccine-induced immune responses in approximately 94% of cases.

The chain links TRBV5-5 to TRBJ1-2, with TRBD1 matching over 7 bases. The sequenced sample was PBMCs, obtained from a glioma patient whose treatment included an IDH1 peptide vaccine. This clonotype originated in a young woman with glioma. The CDR3 here is CASSLGATGPNYGYTF. The CDR3 coding sequence is TGTGCCAGCAGCTTGGGAGCGACAGGGCCTAACTATGGCTACACCTTC.